This T cell receptor beta chain came from a study of T cells in Graves' hyperthyroidism and ophthalmopathy. V was pared by 1 base and J by 7 bases, with 7 bases of the junction left unmatched. This CDR3 spans 15 amino acids. CDR1 and CDR2 (germline): DFQATT, SNEGSKA (reference sequence). There were TCR beta CDR3 regions amplified from RNA transcripts. In the first-round RT-PCR of the TCR CDR3, the HTBI primer set was used. TCRdb redid the calling of the multiplex PCR reads with MiXCR, one entry per CDR3 protein. Of 300,000 to 450,000 distinct CDR3 sequences in the sample, roughly 15% were seen once. Material: blood. This chain connects TRBV20-1 to TRBJ2-1; 10 positions agree with TRBD2. This receptor was obtained from a woman in her thirties with Graves' ophthalmopathy. CDR3 bases: TGCAGTGCTAGAGCACTAGCGGGGCTGCGGAATGAGCAGTTCTTC. Protein: CSARALAGLRNEQFF.